What follows are 31 T cell receptor beta chains derived from one specimen sequenced in a study of T cells in Graves' hyperthyroidism and ophthalmopathy. TCR beta CDR3 region amplification was performed from RNA transcripts. First-round RT-PCR of the TCR CDR3 relied on the HTBI primer set. In TCRdb, the multiplex PCR reads were re-called with MiXCR into one record per CDR3 protein. The sample has a few hundred thousand distinct CDR3 sequences; just under 15% are singletons. The sample was blood. Receptors were obtained from a woman aged 25 to 39 with Graves' hyperthyroidism.

The chain combines TRBV9 with TRBJ1-1; D is undetermined. V lost 4 bases and J 8 bases, leaving 15 bases between the germline ends. CDR1 and CDR2 (germline): SGDLS, YYNGEE. The CDR3 runs 13 residues. CDR3: CASSPEPRAEAFF. DNA of the CDR3: TGTGCCAGCAGCCCCGAACCCCGGGCCGAAGCTTTCTTT.

The chain employs TRBV20-1 and TRBJ2-5; 12 bases are shared with TRBD2. From germline, CDR1 is DFQATT and CDR2 SNEGSKA (reference sequence). J gave up 13 bases and V 3 bases, and 6 bases lay outside the gene matches. The CDR3 covers 12 residues. The CDR3 DNA reads TGCAGTGCTAGGAGACTAGCGGGAGAGAGGTACTTC. Protein product: CSARRLAGERYF.

This clonotype was seen at least ten times. The CDR3 DNA follows: TGTGCCAGCAGTTTAGTCGCCGGGTGGGAAACGGGTGTAGCTTTCTTT. This sequence encodes CASSLVAGWETGVAFF. The chain has TRBV12-3 or TRBV12-4 and TRBJ1-1; D gene ambiguous. Trimming stripped 1 base from V and 10 bases from J, with 22 bases between. The CDR3 consists of 16 residues.

The chain combines TRBV5-6 with TRBJ1-4; a possible D gene is TRBD1 (5 bases). This CDR3 is built from 15 residues. V was trimmed by 4 bases and J by 0 bases, leaving 10 bases between them. Germline V gene lookup returns CDR1 SGHDT and CDR2 YYEEEE. The CDR3 loop is CASSRQIATNEKLFF. CDR3 in DNA: TGTGCCAGCAGCCGACAGATTGCAACTAATGAAAAACTGTTTTTT.

The J gene is TRBJ1-5, the V gene TRBV7-9, with D possibly being TRBD1 (6 bases). V was clipped by 3 bases and J by 4 bases, with 13 bases between them. The CDR3 covers 15 residues. Per germline, CDR1 SEHNR and CDR2 FQNEAQ (reference sequence). This chain's CDR3 is CASSLGIQGNQPQHF. The CDR3 DNA is TGTGCCAGCAGCTTGGGGATACAGGGAAATCAGCCCCAGCATTTT.

V usage is TRBV6-5 and J usage is TRBJ1-1; possible D gene TRBD1, 5 bases. Germline V gene data show CDR1 as MNHEY and CDR2 as SVGAGI. The V end was cut by 0 bases, the J end by 4 bases, with 9 bases between. This CDR3 is built from 14 residues. The CDR3 spells CASSYSEGTTEAFF. The CDR3 nucleotides read TGTGCCAGCAGTTACTCTGAGGGGACCACTGAAGCTTTCTTT.

This clonotype was seen more than once but under ten times. V is TRBV10-2 and J is TRBJ1-3, with D possibly matching TRBD1 (6 bases). The CDR3 loop spans 16 amino acids. V lost 1 base to trimming and J lost 3 bases, with 13 bases between them. Germline CDR1 is WSHSY and CDR2 is SAAADI. The CDR3 sequence: CASSEFVRGLGNTIYF. CDR3 nucleotides: TGCGCCAGCAGTGAGTTCGTCAGGGGACTTGGAAACACCATATATTTT.

The chain uses TRBV29-1 and TRBJ2-1; 7 nucleotides agree with TRBD2. Trimming at V came to 7 bases and at J to 7 bases, leaving 13 bases not matched to a gene. CDR1 SQVTM and CDR2 ANQGSEA come from the germline V gene. The CDR3 has 14 amino acids. CDR3 residues: CSALTSPDLNEQFF. In DNA, the CDR3 is TGCAGCGCCCTGACTAGCCCGGACCTTAATGAGCAGTTCTTC.

In this sample, this clonotype turned up many times. The chain links TRBV28 to TRBJ2-7, with 9 bases identical to TRBD1. The germline V gene encodes CDR1 MDHEN and CDR2 SYDVKM. Trimming removed 7 bases from V and 0 bases from J; junction bases left unmatched: 4. The CDR3 totals 14 residues. CDR3 residues: CASIPTGGSYEQYF. The CDR3 region has the DNA TGTGCCAGCATCCCGACAGGGGGCTCCTACGAGCAGTACTTC.

This clonotype was recorded many times. The CDR3 is CASTSRRGAETQYF. DNA for the CDR3: TGTGCCAGCACCTCAAGGCGGGGTGCTGAGACCCAGTACTTC. V and J are TRBV2 and TRBJ2-5; TRBD2 is a possible D gene (6 bases). This CDR3 comprises 14 residues. Trimming pared 7 bases from V and 5 bases from J, leaving 17 bases between. Germline lookup yields CDR1 SNHLY and CDR2 FYNNEI.

The chain combines TRBV7-2 with TRBJ2-1, with 13 bases aligning to TRBD2. The CDR3 runs 15 residues. After removal of 4 bases from V and 9 bases from J, the junction contained 6 bases not matched to a gene. Germline-derived CDR1 and CDR2 are SGHTA and FQGNSA. As DNA, the CDR3 is TGTGCCAGCAGCTCCGGACTAGCGGGAGAGTTTGAGCAGTTCTTC. This translates into CASSSGLAGEFEQFF.

This clonotype occurred a few times. The V gene is TRBV20-1, the J gene TRBJ1-5; weak D call: TRBD1 (6 bases). CDR3 length equals 16 residues. In germline, CDR1 is DFQATT, CDR2 SNEGSKA (reference sequence). V was trimmed by 6 bases and J by 0 bases, leaving 18 bases between them. The CDR3 region is CSAQGGSGRSNQPQHF. The CDR3 DNA reads TGCAGTGCACAAGGGGGGTCGGGTCGTAGCAATCAGCCCCAGCATTTT.

This clonotype has ten or more counts. The rearrangement links TRBV11-2 to TRBJ2-5, with 15 nucleotides matching TRBD2. The CDR3 extends over 17 amino acids. V dropped 4 bases and J dropped 5; count of bases not matched to a gene: 8. Looked up from germline, CDR1 is SGHAT and CDR2 is FQNNGV. The CDR3 DNA reads as TGTGCCAGCAGCTCCAGGACTAGCGGGAGGGGGTTGGAGACCCAGTACTTC. It yields the protein CASSSRTSGRGLETQYF. Looking up the rest from reference TRBV11-2 and TRBJ2-5 gives the full variable domain: EAGVAQSPRYKIIEKRQSVAFWCNPISGHATLYWYQQILGQGPKLLIQFQNNGVVDDSQLPKDRFSAERLKGVDSTLKIQPAKLEDSAVYLCASSSRTSGRGLETQYFGPGTRLLVL.

The CDR3, as DNA: TGTGCCAGCAGTGACTCGATAGGGGACCCCAATGAGCAGTTCTTC. Protein: CASSDSIGDPNEQFF. V usage is TRBV6-4 and J usage is TRBJ2-1, with D possibly called TRBD1 or TRBD2 (5 bases each). The length of the CDR3 is 15 residues. V lost 0 bases, J lost 6 bases, and 12 bases lay in between. In germline, CDR1 is MRHNA, CDR2 SNTAGT.

The V and J genes are TRBV7-9 and TRBJ2-1; TRBD2 matches 9 bases. The CDR3 loop spans 18 amino acids. Trimming took 0 bases from V and 4 from J; bases not matched to a gene: 10. Germline CDR1 and CDR2: SEHNR and FQNEAQ (reference sequence). CDR3 residues: CASSLAHPREGQYNEQFF. CDR3 DNA sequence: TGTGCCAGCAGCTTAGCGCATCCGCGGGAGGGCCAGTACAATGAGCAGTTCTTC.

This clonotype turned up a few times. The chain carries TRBV7-2 and TRBJ2-1; 10 nucleotides align to TRBD2. The V gene end was trimmed by 6 bases and the J gene end by 3 bases; junction bases not matched to a gene: 11. The CDR3 covers 17 residues. Germline V gives CDR1 SGHTA, CDR2 FQGNSA. CDR3: CASRPTGTSVFYNEQFF. The CDR3 region has the DNA TGTGCCAGCAGGCCTACCGGGACTAGCGTTTTCTACAATGAGCAGTTCTTC.

This clonotype was detected ten times or more. The V call is TRBV6-5, the J call TRBJ2-5; D possibly matches TRBD1 or TRBD2 (5 bases each). Germline V gene data show CDR1 as MNHEY and CDR2 as SVGAGI. V shed 0 bases and J shed 5 bases, with 13 bases lying between them. This CDR3 has 15 amino acids. CDR3 in DNA: TGTGCCAGCAGTTACTCGAGCGCAGGGAGCGAGACCCAGTACTTC. Its protein product is CASSYSSAGSETQYF.

This clonotype was counted at least ten times. The chain couples TRBV11-2 to TRBJ2-3; 7 nucleotides agree with TRBD2. The V gene end was trimmed by 5 bases and the J gene end by 5 bases; junction bases not matched to a gene: 13. CDR1 SGHAT and CDR2 FQNNGV come from the germline V gene. The CDR3 spans 16 residues. The CDR3 bases are TGTGCCAGCAGCCCTAGACGGGGGGAGCGTAGAGATACGCAGTATTTT. Translated: CASSPRRGERRDTQYF.

The chain uses TRBV30 and TRBJ2-1; D gene ambiguous. This CDR3 spans 15 amino acids. The germline V and J ends were trimmed by 0 bases and 0 bases, with 9 bases remaining between them. Germline V gene sequence: CDR1 GTSNPN, CDR2 SVGIG (reference sequence). The CDR3 spells CAWSVERSSYNEQFF. The CDR3 region has the DNA TGTGCCTGGAGTGTTGAACGGAGCTCCTACAATGAGCAGTTCTTC.

The table lists this clonotype with many counts. V gene TRBV6-2 or TRBV6-3 combines with J gene TRBJ1-1; D not certain. The length of the CDR3 is 13 residues. CDR1 is MNHEY, CDR2 SVGEGT, per germline. V was clipped by 3 bases and J by 1 base, with 6 bases between them. CDR3 in DNA: TGTGCCAGCAGTTATGGTGAGAACACTGAAGCTTTCTTT. Translated: CASSYGENTEAFF.

This clonotype was seen a handful of times. This chain joins TRBV5-6 and TRBJ2-1; D is possibly TRBD2 (6 bases). V gave up 0 bases and J gave up 2 bases, with 9 bases separating them. The germline V gene has CDR1 SGHDT and CDR2 YYEEEE. The CDR3 covers 15 residues. CDR3 protein: CASSLDPGAYNEQFF. The DNA for the CDR3 is TGTGCCAGCAGCTTGGATCCGGGAGCCTACAATGAGCAGTTCTTC.

This clonotype was seen a few times. V usage is TRBV20-1 and J usage is TRBJ1-4; TRBD1 agrees at 11 bases. V shed 5 bases and J 7 bases; nucleotides not matched to a gene: 15. The CDR3 sequence is 17 residues long. Germline loops: CDR1 DFQATT, CDR2 SNEGSKA (reference sequence). The CDR3 reads CSAPVNKGQGVGEKLFF. CDR3 sequence (DNA): TGCAGTGCTCCCGTTAATAAGGGACAGGGGGTGGGTGAAAAACTGTTTTTT.

The chain employs TRBV4-1 and TRBJ2-5; D not resolved. Between the trimmed V and J ends, which lost 1 base and 5 bases, there was a span of 8 bases. CDR1 is MGHRA and CDR2 is YSYEKL in the germline V gene. The CDR3 consists of 13 residues. The CDR3 coding sequence is TGCGCCAGCAGCCAAGTCAACGGGGAGACCCAGTACTTC. Its protein is CASSQVNGETQYF.

This clonotype came up a few times. This chain uses TRBV6-1 with TRBJ2-3; D not resolved. Per the germline V gene, CDR1 is MNHNS and CDR2 is SASEGT. V was trimmed by 8 bases and J by 6 bases, leaving 18 bases between them. This CDR3 is 14 amino acids long. CDR3 bases: TGTGCCAGCTTAGGTCCCCAAATACCGGATACGCAGTATTTT. Translation: CASLGPQIPDTQYF.

This clonotype was found a few times. This chain links TRBV20-1 with TRBJ2-3; D gene unclear. The germline V gene encodes CDR1 DFQATT and CDR2 SNEGSKA (reference sequence). There are 13 residues in the CDR3. Trimming pared 2 bases from V and 10 bases from J, leaving 16 bases between. The CDR3 DNA follows: TGCAGTGCTAGACCTTTCCCCGATTTTCCGCAGTATTTT. Its translation is CSARPFPDFPQYF.

This clonotype showed up just a few times. A much larger clone differs from this one at a single base, so this may be a read error. The final CDR3 position lacks the conserved phenylalanine or tryptophan, pointing to a likely read error. V usage is TRBV28 and J usage is TRBJ2-1, with 10 bases that match TRBD2. The CDR3 loop spans 15 amino acids. With 2 bases clipped from V and 2 bases from J, the junction kept 0 bases outside the gene matches. Germline V gene sequence: CDR1 MDHEN, CDR2 SYDVKM. CDR3 in amino acids: CASSLTSGTYNEQFL. The CDR3 DNA reads TGTGCCAGCAGTTTAACTAGCGGGACCTACAATGAGCAGTTCCTC.

The chain links TRBV6-4 to TRBJ2-2; D is possibly TRBD2 (6 bases). Trimming left V 3 bases short and J 5 bases short, with 10 bases between. The CDR3 loop spans 14 amino acids. Germline CDR1 MRHNA, CDR2 SNTAGT. CDR3 loop: CASSELRGTGELFF. CDR3 nucleotide sequence: TGTGCCAGCAGTGAGCTTCGGGGGACCGGGGAGCTGTTTTTT.

This clonotype was found a few times. The J gene is TRBJ2-6, the V gene TRBV7-8, with D hard to call. Deletions cut 1 base from V and 4 bases from J, with 8 bases between. This CDR3 is 15 amino acids long. Looked up from germline, CDR1 is SGHVS and CDR2 is FQNEAQ. The CDR3 DNA is TGTGCCAGCAGCTTAGTGCGGCCCGGGGCCAACGTCCTGACTTTC. Protein product: CASSLVRPGANVLTF.

This clonotype turned up a few times. This chain joins TRBV20-1 and TRBJ2-7; 15 bases fit TRBD2. The CDR3 consists of 18 residues. The J segment lost 0 bases and the V segment lost 1 base, leaving 7 bases of the junction unmatched. Germline CDR1 is DFQATT and CDR2 is SNEGSKA (reference sequence). This CDR3 reads CSARGTSGRAVSSYEQYF. Here the CDR3 DNA reads TGCAGTGCTAGAGGGACTAGCGGGAGGGCCGTTAGCTCCTACGAGCAGTACTTC.

This clonotype was seen ten or more times. In nucleotides, the CDR3 is TGTGCCTGGAGTAGTCAGGGGGCCGGTGGCTACACCTTC. This translates into CAWSSQGAGGYTF. The chain combines TRBV30 with TRBJ1-2; 8 bases line up with TRBD1. With 2 bases clipped from V and 7 bases from J, the junction kept 6 bases outside the gene matches. Germline V gene lookup returns CDR1 GTSNPN and CDR2 SVGIG (reference sequence). This CDR3 comprises 13 residues.

This clonotype has ten or more counts. The gene calls are TRBV20-1 and TRBJ2-7, with 8 bases that match TRBD1. Trimming removed 2 bases from V and 4 bases from J; junction bases left unmatched: 7. Germline lookup yields CDR1 DFQATT and CDR2 SNEGSKA (reference sequence). The CDR3 has 14 amino acids. The chain's CDR3 is CSARYRGKGYEQYF. The CDR3 DNA reads as TGCAGTGCTAGATACAGGGGGAAGGGATACGAGCAGTACTTC.